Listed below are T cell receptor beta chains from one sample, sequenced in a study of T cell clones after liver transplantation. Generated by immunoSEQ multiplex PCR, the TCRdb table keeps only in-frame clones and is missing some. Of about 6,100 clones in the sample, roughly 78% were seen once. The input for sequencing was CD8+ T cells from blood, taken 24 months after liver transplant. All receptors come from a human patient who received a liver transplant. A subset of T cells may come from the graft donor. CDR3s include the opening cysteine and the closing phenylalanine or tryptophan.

CDR3 protein: CASSVERTNYNEQFF
V gene: TRBV9
J gene: TRBJ2-1

CDR3 protein: CASGGGSFNTGELFF
V gene: TRBV9
J gene: TRBJ2-2

CDR3 protein: CASSGVIPSTDTQYF
V gene: TRBV28
J gene: TRBJ2-3

CDR3 protein: CASSLGGLDEKLFF
V gene: TRBV7-9
J gene: TRBJ1-4

CDR3 protein: CASSQGSFNQPQHF
V gene: TRBV4-1
J gene: TRBJ1-5

CDR3 protein: CASSARLGGYGYTF
V gene: TRBV6-5
J gene: TRBJ1-2

CDR3 protein: CASSLGLSAYNEQFF
V gene: TRBV7-9
J gene: TRBJ2-1

CDR3 protein: CASSFDRGLAFF
V gene: TRBV7-9
J gene: TRBJ1-1

CDR3 protein: CAISESVGTYEQYF
V gene: TRBV10-3
J gene: TRBJ2-7

CDR3 protein: CASTGTEEVKNIQYF
V gene: TRBV5-5
J gene: TRBJ2-4